The 15 T cell receptor beta chains below come from one sample, sequenced in a study of technical replicates of blood from a few donors. TCRdb's copy holds only in-frame clones and misses some; the assay was immunoSEQ multiplex PCR. The top ten hold roughly 0.25% of the sample, which has about 66,000 clones, nearly 98% seen once. Source material: T cells isolated from PBMCs. The receptors stem from a human donor in good health.

This clone was seen a handful of times. The rearrangement joins TRBV5-1 to TRBJ2-3; possibly TRBD1 for D (5 bases). Between the trimmed V and J ends, which lost 0 bases and 0 bases, there was a span of 8 bases. In germline, CDR1 is SGHRS, CDR2 YFSETQ. CDR3 length equals 15 residues. As DNA, the CDR3 is TGCGCCAGCAGCTTGGATGGACATAGCACAGATACGCAGTATTTT. Translating gives CASSLDGHSTDTQYF.

This clone was found once. The CDR3 is CASSVTGVAAGELFF. DNA for the CDR3: TGTGCCAGCAGTGTAACGGGAGTCGCGGCCGGGGAGCTGTTTTTT. The V call is TRBV6-1, the J call TRBJ2-2; tentatively, D is TRBD2 (6 bases). Germline V gene sequence: CDR1 MNHNS, CDR2 SASEGT. With 4 bases removed from V and 6 bases from J, the gap between germline ends came to 15 bases. CDR3 size: 15 residues.

The V gene is TRBV28, the J gene TRBJ2-7; D is unresolved. The length of the CDR3 is 11 residues. Deletions cut 4 bases from V and 4 bases from J, with 5 bases between. The V gene's germline CDR1 is MDHEN and CDR2 SYDVKM. CDR3 sequence (DNA): TGTGCCAGCAGTTACTATTACGAGCAGTACTTC. It translates to CASSYYYEQYF. Supplemented by reference TRBV28 and TRBJ2-7, the full variable domain reads DVKVTQSSRYLVKRTGEKVFLECVQDMDHENMFWYRQDPGLGLRLIYFSYDVKMKEKGDIPEGYSVSREKKERFSLILESASTNQTSMYLCASSYYYEQYFGPGTRLTVT.

This chain uses TRBV19 with TRBJ1-4, with D perhaps matching TRBD1 (6 bases). The germline CDR1 and CDR2 sequences are LNHDA and SQIVND (reference sequence). V gave up 4 bases and J gave up 4 bases, with 7 bases separating them. The CDR3 runs 13 residues. The CDR3 bases are TGTGCCAGTAGTAGGACAGATAATGAAAAACTGTTTTTT. Translating it yields CASSRTDNEKLFF.

The chain uses TRBV2 and TRBJ2-5, with D possibly being TRBD1 (6 bases). CDR3 size: 14 residues. V was clipped by 4 bases and J by 4 bases, with 13 bases between them. Looked up from germline, CDR1 is SNHLY and CDR2 is FYNNEI. The CDR3 DNA is TGTGCCAGCAGTGGCCCCGACAGGTTAGAGACCCAGTACTTC. Its translation is CASSGPDRLETQYF.

This chain uses TRBV9 with TRBJ1-2; D is perhaps TRBD1 (6 bases). The CDR3 runs 14 residues. From germline, CDR1 is SGDLS and CDR2 YYNGEE. The V end lost 3 bases, the J end lost 13 bases, and 22 bases lay between the germline ends. CDR3 in DNA: TGTGCCAGCAGCGCTTCAACAGGGATTCGGAGAGGCACCTTC. Translation: CASSASTGIRRGTF.

The chain carries TRBV7-9 and TRBJ2-7; D is possibly TRBD1 (5 bases). CDR3 size: 13 residues. Trimming shortened V by 3 bases and J by 5 bases, and 11 bases separated the two germline ends. Per the germline V gene, CDR1 is SEHNR and CDR2 is FQNEAQ (reference sequence). CDR3 DNA: TGTGCCAGCAGCTTTTTCGTAGGGGACGAGCAGTACTTC. It specifies CASSFFVGDEQYF.

This clone was counted a single time. The V call is TRBV7-2, the J call TRBJ2-7; TRBD2 matches 7 bases. CDR1 and CDR2 (germline): SGHTA, FQGNSA. The CDR3 consists of 12 residues. With V trimmed by 5 bases and J by 4 bases, 2 bases remained unmatched. The CDR3 protein is CASSGEGYEQYF. For the CDR3, the DNA is TGTGCCAGCAGCGGGGAGGGGTACGAGCAGTACTTC.

This chain links TRBV6-1 with TRBJ1-3; D uncertain. Germline CDR1 and CDR2: MNHNS and SASEGT. The V end lost 1 base, the J end lost 10 bases, and 14 bases lay between the germline ends. This CDR3 is 14 amino acids long. This chain's CDR3 is CASSEGGGLRTIYF. CDR3 sequence (DNA): TGTGCCAGCAGTGAAGGGGGAGGGCTTCGGACCATATATTTT.

The chain couples TRBV6-5 to TRBJ2-1; 14 nucleotides agree with TRBD2. Germline V gene data show CDR1 as MNHEY and CDR2 as SVGAGI. The CDR3 spans 14 residues. J lost 8 bases, V lost 6 bases, and 3 bases had no gene match. The CDR3 reads CASRGLAGVHEQFF. The DNA of the CDR3 is TGTGCCAGCAGGGGACTAGCGGGAGTCCATGAGCAGTTCTTC.

This rearrangement joins TRBV28 to TRBJ2-3; D might be TRBD2 (6 bases). CDR1 is MDHEN, CDR2 SYDVKM, per germline. The CDR3 sequence is 13 residues long. Between the trimmed V and J ends, which lost 6 bases and 5 bases, there was a span of 12 bases. The CDR3 reads CASRLEGLDTQYF. In nucleotides, the CDR3 is TGTGCCAGCAGGTTGGAGGGATTAGATACGCAGTATTTT.

This clone was recorded only once. The chain is built from TRBV30 and TRBJ1-5; TRBD1 matches 10 bases. Unmatched junction bases numbered 3, after V lost 2 bases and J lost 5 bases. Germline-derived CDR1 and CDR2 are GTSNPN and SVGIG (reference sequence). The CDR3 runs to 14 residues. The CDR3 nucleotides are TGTGCCTGGAGTATAGGACAGGGGGATCAGCCCCAGCATTTT. Its protein product is CAWSIGQGDQPQHF.

A single count supports this clone. J is TRBJ2-7 and V is TRBV7-3; TRBD2 matches 8 bases. V was pared by 5 bases and J by 0 bases, with 6 bases of the junction left unmatched. Germline assignment: CDR1 SGHTA and CDR2 FQGTGA. The CDR3 spans 15 residues. The CDR3 nucleotides are TGTGCCAGCAGCAGTAGCGGGATCCTCTCCTACGAGCAGTACTTC. Translating gives CASSSSGILSYEQYF.

The chain links TRBV5-6 to TRBJ1-1; no definite D call. The CDR3 is 14 residues long. Trimming removed 0 bases from V and 3 bases from J, with 9 bases in between. Germline V gene sequence: CDR1 SGHDT, CDR2 YYEEEE. This CDR3 reads CASSLAPRDTEAFF. The CDR3 coding sequence is TGTGCCAGCAGCTTGGCCCCGAGGGACACTGAAGCTTTCTTT.

V gene TRBV28 combines with J gene TRBJ1-5; no clear D. The CDR3 extends over 15 amino acids. Germline values: CDR1 MDHEN, CDR2 SYDVKM. V was clipped by 3 bases and J by 4 bases, with 13 bases between them. CDR3: CASSFFRLENQPQHF. DNA of the CDR3: TGTGCCAGCAGTTTCTTCCGTCTTGAGAATCAGCCCCAGCATTTT.